These 15 T cell receptor beta chains share one sample of origin, sequenced in a study of blood T cell repertoires in COVID-19. The data were produced by immunoSEQ multiplex PCR, yet TCRdb's version contains in-frame clones alone and is incomplete. The sample consists of approximately 180,000 clones, roughly 80% of them appearing once. The sequenced sample consisted of PBMCs or T cells enriched from blood (not recorded which). The receptors were gathered from a woman between 45 and 60 years old who had recovered from COVID-19.

The rearrangement uses TRBV7-9 and TRBJ1-2; 10 positions agree with TRBD1. Germline V gene data show CDR1 as SEHNR and CDR2 as FQNEAQ (reference sequence). V lost 6 bases to trimming and J lost 6 bases; unmatched junction nucleotides: 4. The CDR3 runs 13 residues. The CDR3 nucleotides read TGTGCCAGCAGTCGACAGGGGGCTGATGGCTACACCTTC. This sequence encodes CASSRQGADGYTF. The full variable domain, in which reference TRBV7-9 and TRBJ1-2 provide the parts outside the CDR3, is DTGVSQNPRHKITKRGQNVTFRCDPISEHNRLYWYRQTLGQGPEFLTYFQNEAQLEKSRLLSDRFSAERPKGSFSTLEIQRTEQGDSAMYLCASSRQGADGYTFGSGTRLTVV.

The chain recombines TRBV10-3 with TRBJ2-1, with 11 nucleotides matching TRBD2. The V and J ends lost 8 bases and 4 bases, in that order; junction bases with no gene match: 4. This CDR3 has 14 residues. Germline assignment: CDR1 ENHRY and CDR2 SYGVKD. This CDR3 reads CAIRTSGHYNEQFF. CDR3 sequence (DNA): TGTGCCATCCGGACTAGCGGGCATTACAATGAGCAGTTCTTC.

The chain combines TRBV19 with TRBJ2-5; 8 nucleotides match TRBD2. Trimming removed 1 base from V and 7 bases from J; junction bases left unmatched: 23. This CDR3 comprises 20 residues. Germline V gene data show CDR1 as LNHDA and CDR2 as SQIVND (reference sequence). The CDR3 DNA reads TGTGCCAGTAGTATAGGGGGAGCCTCGGGGGGGCCCGTAAGATATGGGACCCAGTACTTC. This translates into CASSIGGASGGPVRYGTQYF. The full variable domain, with the rest looked up from reference TRBV19 and TRBJ2-5, is DGGITQSPKYLFRKEGQNVTLSCEQNLNHDAMYWYRQDPGQGLRLIYYSQIVNDFQKGDIAEGYSVSREKKESFPLTVTSAQKNPTAFYLCASSIGGASGGPVRYGTQYFGPGTRLLVL.

The chain employs TRBV6-5 and TRBJ2-7, with 9 bases identical to TRBD2. With V trimmed by 0 bases and J by 3 bases, 6 bases remained unmatched. The CDR3 spans 16 residues. Germline lookup yields CDR1 MNHEY and CDR2 SVGAGI. CDR3 sequence reads: CASSYSAGGGFYEQYF. The CDR3 nucleotides are TGTGCCAGCAGTTACTCGGCGGGAGGGGGGTTCTACGAGCAGTACTTC.

This clone was counted only a few times. The V call is TRBV19, the J call TRBJ1-6; possible D gene TRBD1, 6 bases. Trimming removed 6 bases from V and 8 bases from J, with 17 bases in between. The CDR3 totals 15 residues. Germline V gene data show CDR1 as LNHDA and CDR2 as SQIVND (reference sequence). The CDR3 region has the DNA TGTGCCAGTAGCACGACAGGTTTTCAGGATTCACCCCTCCACTTT. This encodes CASSTTGFQDSPLHF.

V and J are TRBV29-1 and TRBJ1-4; perhaps TRBD1 as D (6 bases). Deletions cut 6 bases from V and 3 bases from J, with 14 bases between. Germline V gene data show CDR1 as SQVTM and CDR2 as ANQGSEA. This CDR3 is built from 14 residues. The CDR3 DNA sequence: TGCAGCGTCCTGGGACACCTTTCTAATGAAAAACTGTTTTTT. This translates into CSVLGHLSNEKLFF.

The chain couples TRBV9 to TRBJ1-5, with D possibly being TRBD1 (5 bases). The germline V gene encodes CDR1 SGDLS and CDR2 YYNGEE. Trimming took 0 bases from V and 2 from J, leaving 21 bases between them. The CDR3 is made up of 19 amino acids. The CDR3 DNA reads as TGTGCCAGCAGCGTAGAGCGGGGTGGGACCAAGGGGCGCAATCAGCCCCAGCATTTT. Its protein product is CASSVERGGTKGRNQPQHF. The whole variable domain, remainder taken from reference TRBV9 and TRBJ1-5, is DSGVTQTPKHLITATGQRVTLRCSPRSGDLSVYWYQQSLDQGLQFLIQYYNGEERAKGNILERFSAQQFPDLHSELNLSSLELGDSALYFCASSVERGGTKGRNQPQHFGDGTRLSIL.

The rearrangement joins TRBV10-2 to TRBJ1-5, with 7 bases fitting TRBD1. Trimming removed 3 bases from V and 9 bases from J; junction bases left unmatched: 11. CDR1 is WSHSY, CDR2 SAAADI, per germline. This CDR3 is built from 15 residues. This chain's CDR3 is CASSEAGGPAWPQHF. CDR3 coding DNA: TGCGCCAGCAGTGAAGCAGGGGGTCCCGCATGGCCCCAGCATTTT.

The rearrangement uses TRBV11-2 and TRBJ1-3, with 9 bases aligning to TRBD1. Germline V lookup: CDR1 SGHAT, CDR2 FQNNGV. The CDR3 is made up of 16 amino acids. J gave up 0 bases and V 5 bases, and 5 bases lay outside the gene matches. The CDR3: CASSPETGGSGNTIYF. CDR3 bases: TGTGCCAGCAGCCCGGAGACAGGGGGCTCTGGAAACACCATATATTTT.

The chain uses TRBV3-1 (or the pseudogene TRBV3-2) and TRBJ2-3, with D perhaps TRBD2 (5 bases). The V end lost 1 base, the J end lost 3 bases, and 11 bases lay between the germline ends. CDR1 LGHDT and CDR2 YNNKEL come from the germline V gene (reference sequence). This CDR3 comprises 15 residues. In DNA, the CDR3 is TGTGCCAGCAGCCAAGGCGGCGGCGGGACAGATACGCAGTATTTT. Translating gives CASSQGGGGTDTQYF.

The V and J genes are TRBV2 and TRBJ2-3, with 8 bases that match TRBD2. This CDR3 comprises 15 residues. Per germline, CDR1 SNHLY and CDR2 FYNNEI. V trimming: 6 bases; J trimming: 2 bases; junction bases outside the gene matches: 7. CDR3 amino acids: CASRTGLGNTDTQYF. In nucleotides, the CDR3 is TGTGCCAGCAGGACGGGACTAGGGAACACAGATACGCAGTATTTT.

A remark on this clone: The germline gene is not matched at one end of the junction; a read error may be the cause. The V and J genes are TRBV2 and TRBJ2-1; 7 bases agree with TRBD2. The CDR3 totals 14 residues. Germline assignment: CDR1 SNHLY and CDR2 FYNNEI. CDR3 residues: CASSAPGDYNERFF. The CDR3 nucleotides read TGTGCCAGCAGTGCCCCCGGGGACTACAATGAGCGGTTCTTC.

This rearrangement joins TRBV10-3 to TRBJ1-2; 7 nucleotides match TRBD1. The CDR3 contains 14 residues. The germline V gene has CDR1 ENHRY and CDR2 SYGVKD. The V gene end was trimmed by 0 bases and the J gene end by 8 bases; junction bases not matched to a gene: 6. The CDR3 region is CAISESDRSGGYTF. DNA for the CDR3: TGTGCCATCAGTGAGTCGGACAGGTCTGGGGGCTACACCTTC.

V usage is TRBV19 and J usage is TRBJ2-7, with D hard to call. The CDR3 is made up of 12 amino acids. Germline CDR1 and CDR2: LNHDA and SQIVND (reference sequence). Trimming took off 5 bases at V and 3 bases at J, with 8 bases between the two ends. The CDR3 nucleotides are TGTGCCAGTAGTTTGGTCGGCTACGAGCAGTACTTC. Residues: CASSLVGYEQYF.

The gene calls are TRBV5-1 and TRBJ1-2, with TRBD1 matching 8 bases. The germline CDR1 and CDR2 sequences are SGHRS and YFSETQ. CDR3 length: 15 residues. The J segment lost 7 bases and the V segment lost 4 bases, leaving 12 bases of the junction unmatched. The CDR3 sequence: CASSPGQDRGPGYTF. CDR3 DNA sequence: TGCGCCAGCAGCCCGGGACAGGATAGGGGGCCTGGCTACACCTTC. The full variable domain, rest sourced from reference TRBV5-1 and TRBJ1-2, is KAGVTQTPRYLIKTRGQQVTLSCSPISGHRSVSWYQQTPGQGLQFLFEYFSETQRNKGNFPGRFSGRQFSNSRSEMNVSTLELGDSALYLCASSPGQDRGPGYTFGSGTRLTVV.